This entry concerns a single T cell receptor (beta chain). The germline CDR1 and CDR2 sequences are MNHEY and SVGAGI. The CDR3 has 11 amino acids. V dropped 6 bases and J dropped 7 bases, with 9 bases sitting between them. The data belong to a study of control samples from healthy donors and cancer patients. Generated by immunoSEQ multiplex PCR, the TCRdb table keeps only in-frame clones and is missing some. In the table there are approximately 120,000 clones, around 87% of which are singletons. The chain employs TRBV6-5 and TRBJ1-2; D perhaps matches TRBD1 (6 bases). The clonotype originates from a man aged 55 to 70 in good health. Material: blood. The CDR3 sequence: CASREGGGYTF. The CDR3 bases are TGTGCCAGCAGGGAGGGGGGTGGCTACACCTTC.